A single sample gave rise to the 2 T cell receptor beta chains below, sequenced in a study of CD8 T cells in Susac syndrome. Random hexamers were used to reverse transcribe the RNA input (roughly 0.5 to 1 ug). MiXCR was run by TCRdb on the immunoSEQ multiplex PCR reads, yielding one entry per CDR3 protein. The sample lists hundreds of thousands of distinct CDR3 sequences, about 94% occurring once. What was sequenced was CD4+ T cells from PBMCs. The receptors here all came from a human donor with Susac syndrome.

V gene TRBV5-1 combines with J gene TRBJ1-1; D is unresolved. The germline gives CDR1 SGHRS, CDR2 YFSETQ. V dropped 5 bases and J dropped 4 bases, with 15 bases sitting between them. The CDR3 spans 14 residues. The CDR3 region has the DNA TGCGCCAGCAGATTAGGTGGGCGGACCACTGAAGCTTTCTTT. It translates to CASRLGGRTTEAFF.

Written as DNA, the CDR3 is TGTGCCAGCAGTTCTGACAGGGCCTTATTGAACACCGGGGAGCTGTTTTTT. Protein product: CASSSDRALLNTGELFF. The chain is built from TRBV6-2 or TRBV6-3 and TRBJ2-2; 7 bases are a match to TRBD1. The V and J ends lost 4 bases and 1 base, in that order; junction bases with no gene match: 9. The germline gives CDR1 MNHEY, CDR2 SVGEGT. The CDR3 is 17 residues long.